The clone carrying this T cell receptor (beta chain) was recorded only once. Antigen unknown. This sample is drawn from a study of cytomegalovirus exposure and HLA in healthy donors. Across the study: It was reported in a later analysis that the same platform had been used for the 120 validation repertoires as for the approximately 730 first-cohort repertoires.

The donors were part of the roughly 120-subject validation cohort, which stood apart from the approximately 640-subject first cohort. The data were produced by immunoSEQ multiplex PCR, yet TCRdb's version contains in-frame clones alone and is incomplete. The sample consists of about 98,000 clones, around 85% of them appearing once. Study observations and caveats: Rarity characterized most TCR sequences, yet some public TCRs appeared in many donors. It was about 180 TCR beta chains that were listed as cytomegalovirus-associated.

The sequenced sample consisted of PBMCs. The TCR originated in a woman aged 25 to 45 in good health and CMV-seronegative.

CDR3 coding DNA: TGCAGCGTTGTAGGCACTCAGGACTCTGGAAACACCATATATTTT. Its protein product is CSVVGTQDSGNTIYF. This rearrangement joins TRBV29-1 to TRBJ1-3; D ambiguous. CDR1 is SQVTM and CDR2 is ANQGSEA in the germline V gene. The CDR3 length is 15 residues. V gave up 4 bases and J gave up 0 bases, with 13 bases separating them.